Listed below are T cell receptor beta chains from one sample, sequenced in a study of vaccination effects on CD4 cells after COVID-19. Their antigen targets remain unknown. Only in-frame clones appear in the TCRdb table, and some are missing; sequencing was by immunoSEQ multiplex PCR. The sample contains 20,000 to 30,000 clones, about three quarters of which appear only once. Specimen: CD4+ T cells from PBMCs cultured with SARS-CoV-2 spike peptides, collected before COVID-19 vaccination. The source of these receptors is a human donor who received a COVID-19 vaccine. The CDR3 runs from the conserved cysteine through the conserved F or W. D genes are given only for firm matches. For some rows the clone size is stated as once, few or many, or as a class when expanded; others skip it.

-,TRBV5-1,-,TRBJ2-1,CASSLARTNNEQFF,TGCGCCAGCAGCTTGGCCAGGACTAACAATGAGCAGTTCTTC
-,TRBV14,TRBD1,TRBJ2-2,CASTDRGGRGSTGELFF,TGTGCCAGCACCGACAGGGGTGGCAGGGGGAGCACCGGGGAGCTGTTTTTT
few,TRBV19,-,TRBJ1-6,CASSDPGVGRDSPLHF,TGTGCCAGTAGTGACCCAGGGGTGGGGCGAGATTCACCCCTCCACTTT
-,TRBV7-9,TRBD1,TRBJ2-6,CASRLNPGQGSSGANVLTF,TGTGCCAGCAGGTTGAATCCGGGACAGGGGAGCTCTGGGGCCAACGTCCTGACTTTC
few,TRBV3-1/TRBV3-2,-,TRBJ1-1,CASSQPGGEAFF,TGTGCCAGCAGCCAACCTGGGGGTGAAGCTTTCTTT
-,TRBV19,TRBD1,TRBJ1-5,CASSIEDRGNQPQHF,TGTGCCAGTAGTATAGAGGACAGGGGAAATCAGCCCCAGCATTTT
-,TRBV6-1,TRBD2,TRBJ2-7,CASSEPGGGGSYEQYF,TGTGCCAGCAGTGAGCCGGGCGGCGGGGGATCCTACGAGCAGTACTTC
-,TRBV2,-,TRBJ2-7,CASTKGLEQYF,TGTGCCAGCACGAAGGGGCTCGAGCAGTACTTC
-,TRBV11-2,TRBD1,TRBJ2-7,CASSSTGTERPEQYF,TGTGCCAGCAGCTCGACAGGGACGGAACGACCCGAGCAGTACTTC
-,TRBV12-3/TRBV12-4,-,TRBJ2-5,CASKGLNQETQYF,TGTGCCAGTAAGGGGTTGAACCAAGAGACCCAGTACTTC
-,TRBV5-1,TRBD2,TRBJ2-1,CASSLQLRGDQEEFF,TGCGCCAGCAGCTTGCAATTGCGGGGGGACCAAGAGGAGTTCTTC
-,TRBV24-1,TRBD2,TRBJ2-1,CATSDLKRGAYGSYNEQFF,TGTGCCACCAGTGATTTGAAGCGGGGGGCCTACGGATCCTACAATGAGCAGTTCTTC
-,TRBV5-1,-,TRBJ1-5,CASSLTGGGNQPQHF,TGCGCCAGCAGCTTGACCGGAGGGGGTAATCAGCCCCAGCATTTT
-,TRBV18,TRBD2,TRBJ2-1,CASSPFSGASSYNEQFF,TGTGCCAGCTCACCTTTTAGCGGGGCAAGCTCCTACAATGAGCAGTTCTTC
once,TRBV18,TRBD1,TRBJ2-7,CASSPRVRDRVVYEQYF,TGTGCCAGCTCACCACGAGTAAGGGACAGGGTTGTCTACGAGCAGTACTTC
once,TRBV19,-,TRBJ2-7,CASSTQRVPYEQYF,TGTGCCAGTAGTACCCAGCGGGTTCCCTACGAGCAGTACTTC
once,TRBV4-1,TRBD1,TRBJ2-7,CASSQSGRDRGYEQYF,TGCGCCAGCAGCCAGTCTGGCCGGGACAGGGGTTACGAGCAGTACTTC
-,TRBV29-1,TRBD2,TRBJ2-3,CSVSAGLSSADTQYF,TGCAGCGTATCAGCGGGACTTTCTTCGGCAGATACGCAGTATTTT
-,TRBV11-2,-,TRBJ2-5,CASTLRGAGAFGETQYF,TGTGCCAGCACCTTGAGGGGGGCGGGAGCTTTTGGGGAGACCCAGTACTTC
-,TRBV6-6,TRBD2,TRBJ2-2,CASSYWGLAVLELFF,TGTGCCAGCAGTTACTGGGGACTAGCGGTACTGGAGCTGTTTTTT
-,TRBV5-1,-,TRBJ1-2,CASSLGQGIYGYTF,TGCGCCAGCAGCTTGGGGCAGGGCATCTATGGCTACACCTTC
-,TRBV6-5,TRBD1,TRBJ2-1,CASRYLGQGTLDEQFF,TGTGCCAGCAGGTACCTGGGACAGGGTACCTTAGATGAGCAGTTCTTC
-,TRBV2,TRBD2,TRBJ2-1,CASKRGGGTNYNEQFF,TGTGCCAGCAAACGGGGGGGCGGGACGAACTACAATGAGCAGTTCTTC
-,TRBV18,-,TRBJ1-2,CASSPDRQYGYTF,TGTGCCAGCTCACCCGACAGGCAGTATGGCTACACCTTC